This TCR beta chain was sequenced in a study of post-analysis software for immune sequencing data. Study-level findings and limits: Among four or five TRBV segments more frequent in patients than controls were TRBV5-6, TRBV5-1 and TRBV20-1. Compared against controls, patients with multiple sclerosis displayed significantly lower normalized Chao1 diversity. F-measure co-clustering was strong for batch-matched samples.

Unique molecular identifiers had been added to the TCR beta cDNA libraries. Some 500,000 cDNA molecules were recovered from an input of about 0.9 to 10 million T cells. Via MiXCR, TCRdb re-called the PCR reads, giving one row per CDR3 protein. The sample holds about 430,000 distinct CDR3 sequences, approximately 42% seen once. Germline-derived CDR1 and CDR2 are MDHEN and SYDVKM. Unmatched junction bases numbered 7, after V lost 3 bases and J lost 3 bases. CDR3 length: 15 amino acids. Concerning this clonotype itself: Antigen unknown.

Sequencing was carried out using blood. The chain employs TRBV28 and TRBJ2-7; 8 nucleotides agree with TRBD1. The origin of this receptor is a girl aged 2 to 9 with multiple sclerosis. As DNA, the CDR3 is TGTGCCAGCAGTTTCTTCAGGGGGCAGGGCTACGAGCAGTACTTC. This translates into CASSFFRGQGYEQYF.